Shown below are 28 T cell receptor beta chains from a single sample sequenced in a study of shared clonotypes between healthy human individuals. Clones were read by immunoSEQ multiplex PCR, and TCRdb kept only the in-frame ones, dropping some. The repertoire holds approximately 2.4 million clones, approximately 95% seen once, with approximately 0.13% in the top ten. Material for sequencing was naive CD4+ T cells sorted from blood. Subset here: CD45RA+ positively selected. These receptors were collected from a man younger than 35 in good health.

The chain has TRBV5-8 and TRBJ1-5; D remains unclear. In germline, CDR1 is SGHTS, CDR2 YDEGEE. The V gene lost 5 bases and the J gene lost 6 bases, with 12 bases spanning the gap. The CDR3 length is 13 residues. CDR3 sequence reads: CASRKLGGQPQHF. The CDR3 coding sequence is TGTGCCAGCAGGAAGCTGGGCGGTCAGCCCCAGCATTTT.

The rearrangement links TRBV25-1 to TRBJ2-7; 8 bases match TRBD1. V shed 4 bases, J shed 0 bases, and the junction held 8 bases outside the gene matches. The CDR3 spans 16 residues. Germline V gene sequence: CDR1 MGHDK, CDR2 SYGVNS. The CDR3 DNA follows: TGTGCCAGCAGTGGGGTCAGGGGGCCTTACTCCTACGAGCAGTACTTC. It translates to CASSGVRGPYSYEQYF.

The chain links TRBV2 to TRBJ2-7; no clear D gene. CDR3 length: 11 amino acids. V gave up 1 base and J gave up 12 bases, with 10 bases separating them. The germline gives CDR1 SNHLY, CDR2 FYNNEI. CDR3 DNA sequence: TGTGCCAGCAGTGAAGGGCAGAAGCGGTACTTC. Its protein product is CASSEGQKRYF.

This chain links TRBV4-1 with TRBJ2-5; 14 positions match TRBD2. This CDR3 has 16 amino acids. V lost 6 bases to trimming and J lost 1 base; unmatched junction nucleotides: 4. The V gene's germline CDR1 is MGHRA and CDR2 YSYEKL. The CDR3 reads CASSSGLAGGQETQYF. The DNA of the CDR3 is TGCGCCAGCAGTTCCGGACTAGCGGGAGGCCAAGAGACCCAGTACTTC.

This clone was recorded once. The chain uses TRBV5-1 and TRBJ2-2; no definite D call. The CDR3 contains 16 residues. The V end was cut by 4 bases, the J end by 0 bases, with 13 bases between. Germline lookup yields CDR1 SGHRS and CDR2 YFSETQ. The CDR3 DNA reads as TGCGCCAGCAGCCACGACAAACCCTCGAACACCGGGGAGCTGTTTTTT. Residues: CASSHDKPSNTGELFF. Filled out from reference TRBV5-1 and TRBJ2-2, the complete variable domain reads KAGVTQTPRYLIKTRGQQVTLSCSPISGHRSVSWYQQTPGQGLQFLFEYFSETQRNKGNFPGRFSGRQFSNSRSEMNVSTLELGDSALYLCASSHDKPSNTGELFFGEGSRLTVL.

This chain joins TRBV30 and TRBJ2-7; D gene uncertain. V lost 5 bases and J 3 bases, leaving 11 bases between the germline ends. Germline V gene lookup returns CDR1 GTSNPN and CDR2 SVGIG (reference sequence). The CDR3 spans 12 residues. The CDR3 DNA reads as TGTGCCTGGGGGTCCGTGGTCTACGAGCAGTACTTC. This translates into CAWGSVVYEQYF.

As regards this clone: Other DNA variants within this sample encode the same CDR3. The chain has TRBV30 and TRBJ2-7; no definite D call. Germline loops: CDR1 GTSNPN, CDR2 SVGIG (reference sequence). The CDR3 runs to 12 residues. Between the trimmed V and J ends, which lost 0 bases and 4 bases, there was a span of 7 bases. CDR3 amino acids: CAWSVSVYEQYF. The CDR3 DNA reads as TGTGCCTGGAGTGTCTCTGTATACGAGCAGTACTTC.

The rearrangement uses TRBV9 and TRBJ2-7, with 7 bases matching TRBD1. Germline loops: CDR1 SGDLS, CDR2 YYNGEE. V was pared by 2 bases and J by 0 bases, with 8 bases of the junction left unmatched. There are 16 residues in the CDR3. The CDR3 DNA is TGTGCCAGCAGCGTGGGTCAGGGGGTGAGCTCCTACGAGCAGTACTTC. Translated: CASSVGQGVSSYEQYF.

The chain combines TRBV14 with TRBJ2-1, with D maybe TRBD2 (6 bases). The ends were cut back, 4 bases at V and 4 bases at J, with 17 bases in the middle. This CDR3 spans 16 amino acids. In germline, CDR1 is SGHDN, CDR2 FVKESK. The CDR3 DNA follows: TGTGCCAGCAGCCGGTTCTCCGGGACTGTATACAATGAGCAGTTCTTC. It codes for CASSRFSGTVYNEQFF.

As to this clone: Distinct nucleotide sequences in the sample also encode this CDR3. The gene calls are TRBV28 and TRBJ2-2; 10 bases match TRBD1. Trimming at V came to 5 bases and at J to 4 bases, leaving 4 bases not matched to a gene. CDR3 size: 15 residues. Germline V gives CDR1 MDHEN, CDR2 SYDVKM. The CDR3: CASSRQGARTGELFF. CDR3 bases: TGTGCCAGCAGTAGACAGGGGGCGCGCACCGGGGAGCTGTTTTTT.

This rearrangement joins TRBV2 to TRBJ1-5; the match to TRBD1 covers 7 bases. The CDR3 totals 15 residues. J was trimmed by 3 bases and V by 6 bases; bases with no gene match: 8. CDR1 SNHLY and CDR2 FYNNEI come from the germline V gene. The CDR3 sequence: CASRPGTANNQPQHF. The CDR3 nucleotides read TGTGCCAGCAGGCCCGGGACAGCGAACAATCAGCCCCAGCATTTT.

This clone showed up just once. The V and J genes are TRBV10-3 and TRBJ2-1; D call uncertain. In germline, CDR1 is ENHRY, CDR2 SYGVKD. This CDR3 contains 11 residues. V lost 7 bases, J lost 8 bases, and 9 bases lay in between. The CDR3 reads CAITYRDEQFF. The CDR3 DNA is TGTGCCATCACTTACCGCGATGAGCAGTTCTTC.

The chain is built from TRBV6-6 and TRBJ2-7, with 7 positions matching TRBD1. J was trimmed by 13 bases and V by 0 bases; bases with no gene match: 3. CDR3 size: 11 residues. The germline gives CDR1 MNHNY, CDR2 SVGAGI (reference sequence). CDR3 coding DNA: TGTGCCAGCAGTTACTCGACAGGGTTATACTTC. It translates to CASSYSTGLYF.

The rearrangement joins TRBV6-1 to TRBJ1-1; D gene uncertain. Looked up from germline, CDR1 is MNHNS and CDR2 is SASEGT. The V gene lost 2 bases and the J gene lost 0 bases, with 7 bases spanning the gap. The CDR3 has 14 residues. CDR3 loop: CASSERKLNTEAFF. The CDR3 nucleotides read TGTGCCAGCAGTGAAAGGAAACTGAACACTGAAGCTTTCTTT.

This chain connects TRBV5-1 to TRBJ2-3, with 7 bases identical to TRBD1. With V trimmed by 1 base and J by 4 bases, 3 bases remained unmatched. The CDR3 has 14 residues. Germline CDR1 reads SGHRS; CDR2 reads YFSETQ. The CDR3 here is CASSLWDRPDTQYF. CDR3 coding DNA: TGCGCCAGCAGCTTGTGGGACAGACCAGATACGCAGTATTTT.

This sequence joins TRBV25-1 and TRBJ2-7, with 12 bases that match TRBD2. Per the germline V gene, CDR1 is MGHDK and CDR2 is SYGVNS. With V trimmed by 6 bases and J by 1 base, 1 base remained unmatched. The CDR3 has 14 residues. CDR3 DNA: TGTGCCAGCAGGACTAGCGGGGGTTCCTACGAGCAGTACTTC. Its translation is CASRTSGGSYEQYF.

The V and J genes are TRBV6-5 and TRBJ2-1, with D possibly being TRBD1 (6 bases). Germline CDR1 is MNHEY and CDR2 is SVGAGI. The CDR3 is made up of 13 amino acids. The V and J ends lost 0 bases and 14 bases respectively, with 14 bases between them. CDR3 protein: CASSYSLGTPEFF. In nucleotides, the CDR3 is TGTGCCAGCAGTTACTCGTTAGGGACACCGGAGTTCTTC.

With respect to this clone: The same CDR3 can be traced to other DNA sequences in this sample. CDR3 coding DNA: TGTGCCAGCAGCTTAGACGTTCAGCCCCAGCATTTT. Translated, it gives CASSLDVQPQHF. The chain joins TRBV7-9 to TRBJ1-5; D is ambiguous. There are 12 residues in the CDR3. Trimming stripped 1 base from V and 6 bases from J, with 4 bases between. Germline values: CDR1 SEHNR, CDR2 FQNEAQ (reference sequence).

The chain employs TRBV9 and TRBJ2-1, with unresolved D. V was trimmed by 3 bases and J by 7 bases, leaving 14 bases between them. CDR3 length equals 14 residues. Germline CDR1 is SGDLS and CDR2 is YYNGEE. In DNA, the CDR3 is TGTGCCAGCAGCGGCAGTCCCGATCGTAATGAGCAGTTCTTC. It encodes CASSGSPDRNEQFF.

V usage is TRBV7-2 and J usage is TRBJ1-3; 8 bases map to TRBD1. Germline V gene lookup returns CDR1 SGHTA and CDR2 FQGNSA. There are 16 residues in the CDR3. V lost 0 bases, J lost 0 bases, and 1 base stayed unmatched. The CDR3 coding sequence is TGTGCCAGCAGCTTAGCTGGGACAGGCTCTGGAAACACCATATATTTT. It translates to CASSLAGTGSGNTIYF.

The chain combines TRBV5-6 with TRBJ2-7; the D gene is possibly TRBD1 (6 bases). The CDR3 length is 12 residues. Germline CDR1 reads SGHDT; CDR2 reads YYEEEE. Trimming cost V 7 bases and J 3 bases, with 11 bases left between them. CDR3 loop: CASGTGSYEQYF. The CDR3 coding sequence is TGTGCCAGCGGAACAGGGAGCTACGAGCAGTACTTC.

This rearrangement joins TRBV13 to TRBJ2-3; D is possibly TRBD1 (5 bases). V was shortened by 6 bases and J by 1 base, with 11 bases between the two germline ends. The CDR3 is 14 amino acids. Germline lookup yields CDR1 PRHDT and CDR2 FYEKMQ (reference sequence). Here the CDR3 reads CASRRQGGTDTQYF. CDR3 in DNA: TGTGCCAGCAGGCGGCAGGGCGGCACAGATACGCAGTATTTT.

The CDR3 bases are TGTGCCATCAGGGGCAGCGGGAGCGACACCGGGGAGCTGTTTTTT. This sequence encodes CAIRGSGSDTGELFF. This rearrangement joins TRBV10-3 to TRBJ2-2; TRBD2 matches at 8 bases. V shed 6 bases, J shed 3 bases, and the junction held 6 bases outside the gene matches. CDR1 is ENHRY and CDR2 is SYGVKD in the germline V gene. CDR3 length equals 15 residues.

This chain connects TRBV7-2 to TRBJ1-2; D may be TRBD1 (5 bases). The CDR3 runs to 15 residues. Trimming took off 0 bases at V and 7 bases at J, with 15 bases between the two ends. Looked up from germline, CDR1 is SGHTA and CDR2 is FQGNSA. CDR3 in amino acids: CASSLALGAVSGYTF. CDR3 nucleotides: TGTGCCAGCAGCTTAGCCCTAGGGGCTGTTTCTGGCTACACCTTC. Combining the CDR3 with reference TRBV7-2 and TRBJ1-2 gives the whole variable domain GAGVSQSPSNKVTEKGKDVELRCDPISGHTALYWYRQSLGQGLEFLIYFQGNSAPDKSGLPSDRFSAERTGGSVSTLTIQRTQQEDSAVYLCASSLALGAVSGYTFGSGTRLTVV.

The rearrangement joins TRBV9 to TRBJ1-1; D perhaps matches TRBD1 (5 bases). The germline CDR1 and CDR2 sequences are SGDLS and YYNGEE. The CDR3 consists of 15 residues. Trimming took 0 bases from V and 6 from J, leaving 15 bases between them. DNA of the CDR3: TGTGCCAGCAGCGTAGTTCCTGGGGCCTCGGCTGAAGCTTTCTTT. Its protein product is CASSVVPGASAEAFF. Together with reference TRBV9 and TRBJ1-1, the CDR3 gives the full variable domain: DSGVTQTPKHLITATGQRVTLRCSPRSGDLSVYWYQQSLDQGLQFLIQYYNGEERAKGNILERFSAQQFPDLHSELNLSSLELGDSALYFCASSVVPGASAEAFFGQGTRLTVV.

This clone was seen only once. The V and J genes are TRBV2 and TRBJ2-1, with TRBD1 matching 8 bases. This CDR3 contains 11 residues. The ends lost 9 bases at V and 10 bases at J; junction bases unmatched: 5. From germline, CDR1 is SNHLY and CDR2 FYNNEI. CDR3: CASQGAQEQFF. The CDR3, as DNA: TGTGCCAGTCAGGGGGCGCAGGAGCAGTTCTTC. The full variable domain, rest sourced from reference TRBV2 and TRBJ2-1, is EPEVTQTPSHQVTQMGQEVILRCVPISNHLYFYWYRQILGQKVEFLVSFYNNEISEKSEIFDDQFSVERPDGSNFTLKIRSTKLEDSAMYFCASQGAQEQFFGPGTRLTVL.

This clone appeared once. The rearrangement joins TRBV6-1 to TRBJ2-1; D is possibly TRBD1 (6 bases). This CDR3 comprises 16 residues. Germline values: CDR1 MNHNS, CDR2 SASEGT. V lost 3 bases to trimming and J lost 9 bases, with 21 bases between them. The CDR3 protein is CASSEIPGHGGGEQFF. Here the CDR3 DNA reads TGTGCCAGCAGTGAGATACCGGGACACGGAGGTGGTGAGCAGTTCTTC.

The genes are TRBV6-5 and TRBJ1-6; D may be TRBD1 (5 bases). This CDR3 region has 15 residues. The germline CDR1 and CDR2 sequences are MNHEY and SVGAGI. The V gene lost 3 bases and the J gene lost 5 bases, with 11 bases spanning the gap. In DNA form, the CDR3 reads TGTGCCAGCAGTTATTCCGGGGGTAATAATTCACCCCTCCACTTT. Residues: CASSYSGGNNSPLHF.